Following are 4 T cell receptor beta chains from one sample sequenced in a study of T cell repertoires in cytomegalovirus infection. TCRdb re-analysed the reads in MiXCR, keeping a single row per CDR3 protein. The sample lists 250,000 to 300,000 distinct CDR3 sequences; approximately 9.1% were seen once. The specimen was PBMCs. The receptors shown here come from a human donor in good health (CMV status not recorded). Some clones in this sample may be carry-over from other donors' samples.

This rearrangement joins TRBV20-1 to TRBJ2-2; 11 bases match TRBD2. Germline lookup yields CDR1 DFQATT and CDR2 SNEGSKA (reference sequence). Unmatched junction bases numbered 14, after V lost 2 bases and J lost 3 bases. The CDR3 totals 19 residues. DNA for the CDR3: TGCAGTGCTAGAACTACCTCTAGCGGGGGGATAGAGCACACCGGGGAGCTGTTTTTT. This gives the protein CSARTTSSGGIEHTGELFF.

This clonotype has a count of ten or more. The genes are TRBV12-3 or TRBV12-4 and TRBJ2-7; D is unclear. Trimming cost V 6 bases and J 4 bases, with 10 bases left between them. The CDR3 has 12 amino acids. The CDR3 DNA sequence: TGTGCCAGCAGCTCGGACCTGTACGAGCAGTACTTC. As protein: CASSSDLYEQYF.

This chain uses TRBV11-2 with TRBJ1-1; D remains ambiguous. V was cut by 2 bases and J by 5 bases, with 9 bases left in between. The CDR3 has 13 amino acids. Germline values: CDR1 SGHAT, CDR2 FQNNGV. In DNA form, the CDR3 reads TGTGCCAGCAGCTTACAGCAAAAGACTGAAGCTTTCTTT. Protein sequence: CASSLQQKTEAFF.

This clonotype was counted at least ten times. This chain links TRBV6-2 or TRBV6-3 with TRBJ2-1, with 7 bases identical to TRBD2. From germline, CDR1 is MNHEY and CDR2 SVGEGT. This CDR3 region has 16 residues. Trimming at V came to 5 bases and at J to 0 bases, leaving 7 bases not matched to a gene. The chain's CDR3 is CASSGASGNSYNEQFF. The CDR3 nucleotides are TGTGCCAGCAGTGGGGCTAGCGGCAACTCCTACAATGAGCAGTTCTTC.